A single sample is the source of the 2 T cell receptor beta chains below, sequenced in a study of T cell repertoires in cytomegalovirus infection. TCRdb recomputed calls from the reads with MiXCR, one row per CDR3 protein. The sample records 150,000 to 200,000 distinct CDR3 sequences, 28% being singletons. The specimen was PBMCs. These receptors were collected from a human donor in good health (CMV status not recorded). Some clones in this sample may be carry-over from other donors' samples.

The chain couples TRBV6-4 to TRBJ2-7, with TRBD1 matching over 7 bases. The CDR3 totals 14 residues. Germline V CDR1 and CDR2: MRHNA, SNTAGT. After removal of 5 bases from V and 4 bases from J, the junction contained 8 bases not matched to a gene. The CDR3 spells CASSRDRVRYEQYF. CDR3 sequence (DNA): TGTGCCAGCAGTCGCGACAGGGTCCGATACGAGCAGTACTTC.

The rearrangement joins TRBV29-1 to TRBJ2-6; 7 nucleotides line up with TRBD1. The CDR3 length is 15 residues. J gave up 0 bases and V 6 bases, and 5 bases lay outside the gene matches. Germline-derived CDR1 and CDR2 are SQVTM and ANQGSEA. This chain's CDR3 is CSVRDSDSGANVLTF. The CDR3 nucleotides read TGCAGCGTACGGGACAGCGACTCTGGGGCCAACGTCCTGACTTTC. Full variable domain (missing parts from reference TRBV29-1 and TRBJ2-6): SAVISQKPSRDICQRGTSLTIQCQVDSQVTMMFWYRQQPGQSLTLIATANQGSEATYESGFVIDKFPISRPNLTFSTLTVSNMSPEDSSIYLCSVRDSDSGANVLTFGAGSRLTVL.